The 27 T cell receptor beta chains below were found in one sample sequenced in a study of immune cell composition in non-small cell lung cancer. Sequenced by immunoSEQ multiplex PCR; TCRdb stores in-frame clones only, minus some. The data show around 2,400 clones, with roughly 77% seen just once and roughly 18% held by the top ten. The normal lung sample lay at least 3 cm, and maximally far, from the tumour. The specimen sequenced was non-adjacent lung tissue. All receptors derive from a human donor with non-small cell lung cancer.

The V gene is TRBV30, the J gene TRBJ2-1, with 9 bases identical to TRBD2. Germline V CDR1 and CDR2: GTSNPN, SVGIG (reference sequence). J gave up 8 bases and V 5 bases, and 16 bases lay outside the gene matches. CDR3 length equals 16 residues. CDR3 amino acids: CAWSRGASGIVDEQFF. As DNA, the CDR3 is TGTGCCTGGTCTAGAGGGGCTAGCGGGATTGTCGATGAGCAGTTCTTC.

In DNA, the CDR3 is TGCAGCGTTGAAGATCGACAGGGAATCACTGAAGCTTTCTTT. Translated: CSVEDRQGITEAFF. The V call is TRBV29-1, the J call TRBJ1-1, with 7 bases lining up with TRBD1. CDR1 and CDR2 (germline): SQVTM, ANQGSEA. V was pared by 0 bases and J by 4 bases, with 5 bases of the junction left unmatched. This CDR3 region has 14 residues.

The chain employs TRBV30 and TRBJ2-2, with D tentatively TRBD2 (6 bases). The germline V gene encodes CDR1 GTSNPN and CDR2 SVGIG (reference sequence). V was trimmed by 0 bases and J by 6 bases, leaving 35 bases between them. CDR3 length equals 22 residues. CDR3: CAWSVRRSLNTGGMRRPGELFF. The CDR3 DNA reads TGTGCCTGGAGTGTACGACGTAGCCTGAACACCGGGGGTATGAGGAGGCCCGGGGAGCTGTTTTTT.

The CDR3 DNA reads as TGTGCCAGCAGACCGTCGCTGGGGCAGCCGATGAGCACAGATACGCAGTATTTT. Translation gives CASRPSLGQPMSTDTQYF. V usage is TRBV28 and J usage is TRBJ2-3; D possibly corresponds to TRBD1 (5 bases). CDR3 length: 18 residues. Germline CDR1 and CDR2: MDHEN and SYDVKM. V lost 6 bases to trimming and J lost 0 bases, with 22 bases between them.

The chain has TRBV29-1 and TRBJ1-4, with no clear D. The germline V gene has CDR1 SQVTM and CDR2 ANQGSEA. The ends were cut back, 7 bases at V and 1 base at J, with 16 bases in the middle. The length of the CDR3 is 15 residues. The CDR3 sequence is CSAMPRGGTNEKLFF. In DNA, the CDR3 is TGCAGCGCCATGCCCCGAGGAGGAACTAATGAAAAACTGTTTTTT.

The chain is built from TRBV4-2 and TRBJ1-2; 8 bases are a match to TRBD1. The CDR3 contains 18 residues. V lost 5 bases to trimming and J lost 7 bases; unmatched junction nucleotides: 21. CDR1 is LGHNA, CDR2 YNFKEQ, per germline. The DNA of the CDR3 is TGTGCCAGCAGCTCCGCAGGACAGGGACCCGCCGACGGCGGTGGCTACACCTTC. This codes for CASSSAGQGPADGGGYTF.

This chain uses TRBV7-3 with TRBJ1-1, with D possibly being TRBD1 (5 bases). Deletions cut 1 base from V and 8 bases from J, with 20 bases between. CDR1 and CDR2 (germline): SGHTA, FQGTGA. This CDR3 region has 16 residues. In nucleotides, the CDR3 is TGTGCCAGCAGCTTAAAAGGGGCCGGGGGTAGGGCGGAAGCTTTCTTT. Its protein is CASSLKGAGGRAEAFF. Full variable domain (outside the CDR3, taken from reference TRBV7-3 and TRBJ1-1): GAGVSQTPSNKVTEKGKYVELRCDPISGHTALYWYRQSLGQGPEFLIYFQGTGAADDSGLPNDRFFAVRPEGSVSTLKIQRTERGDSAVYLCASSLKGAGGRAEAFFGQGTRLTVV.

The rearrangement joins TRBV14 to TRBJ2-5; TRBD1 might be the D (6 bases). From germline, CDR1 is SGHDN and CDR2 FVKESK. The CDR3 runs 13 residues. The germline V and J ends were trimmed by 5 bases and 5 bases, with 12 bases remaining between them. The CDR3 reads CASSAGVWETQYF. DNA for the CDR3: TGTGCCAGCAGCGCAGGGGTTTGGGAGACCCAGTACTTC. The whole variable domain, remainder taken from reference TRBV14 and TRBJ2-5, is EAGVTQFPSHSVIEKGQTVTLRCDPISGHDNLYWYRRVMGKEIKFLLHFVKESKQDESGMPNNRFLAERTGGTYSTLKVQPAELEDSGVYFCASSAGVWETQYFGPGTRLLVL.

The V and J genes are TRBV9 and TRBJ2-5; 7 nucleotides line up with TRBD2. CDR1 and CDR2 from the germline V gene are SGDLS and YYNGEE. The CDR3 consists of 14 residues. V was clipped by 4 bases and J by 5 bases; unmatched bases: 8. This chain's CDR3 is CASSSGLEGETQYF. CDR3 bases: TGTGCCAGCAGCTCCGGACTAGAGGGGGAGACCCAGTACTTC.

The V gene is TRBV18, the J gene TRBJ1-3; 10 nucleotides line up with TRBD1. Trimming cost V 3 bases and J 3 bases; bases outside gene matches: 5. CDR3 length: 16 amino acids. Germline assignment: CDR1 KGHSH and CDR2 LQKENI. This chain's CDR3 is CASSPATGGNGNTIYF. In nucleotides, the CDR3 is TGTGCCAGCTCACCTGCGACAGGGGGCAATGGAAACACCATATATTTT.

The rearrangement uses TRBV5-4 and TRBJ2-5; maybe TRBD2 (6 bases). The V gene lost 3 bases and the J gene lost 1 base, with 16 bases spanning the gap. Per germline, CDR1 SGHNT and CDR2 YYREEE (reference sequence). This CDR3 is built from 16 residues. The CDR3 loop reads CASSSSHSGLQETQYF. For the CDR3, the DNA is TGTGCCAGCAGCTCCTCCCATAGCGGCCTCCAAGAGACCCAGTACTTC.

Only a few counts were recorded for this clone. The gene calls are TRBV19 and TRBJ2-5; TRBD2 agrees at 10 bases. The CDR3 length is 15 residues. Losses at the gene ends were 5 bases for V and 5 bases for J; bases not matched to a gene: 8. Germline loops: CDR1 LNHDA, CDR2 SQIVND (reference sequence). CDR3 in DNA: TGTGCCAGTAGTGATAGCGGGGGGCCGAGGGAGACCCAGTACTTC. Protein product: CASSDSGGPRETQYF.

The chain recombines TRBV25-1 with TRBJ1-3; 10 bases are a match to TRBD1. The trim removed 3 bases at V and 7 bases at J, leaving 6 bases unmatched. The CDR3 contains 15 residues. The germline V gene encodes CDR1 MGHDK and CDR2 SYGVNS. The CDR3 region is CASSEGGGQGNTIYF. CDR3 DNA sequence: TGTGCCAGCAGTGAGGGGGGGGGACAGGGGAACACCATATATTTT. Complete variable domain (other parts from reference TRBV25-1 and TRBJ1-3): EADIYQTPRYLVIGTGKKITLECSQTMGHDKMYWYQQDPGMELHLIHYSYGVNSTEKGDLSSESTVSRIRTEHFPLTLESARPSHTSQYLCASSEGGGQGNTIYFGEGSWLTVV.

V is TRBV29-1 and J is TRBJ2-2, with 9 nucleotides matching TRBD1. CDR3 length: 15 amino acids. The V gene's germline CDR1 is SQVTM and CDR2 ANQGSEA. The V gene end was trimmed by 3 bases and the J gene end by 6 bases; junction bases not matched to a gene: 8. For the CDR3, the DNA is TGCAGCGTTGATATGGGACAGGGCTTGGCCGGGGAGCTGTTTTTT. Its translation is CSVDMGQGLAGELFF.

This clone was observed once. The chain employs TRBV6-4 and TRBJ1-2; D not certain. The V gene lost 2 bases and the J gene lost 4 bases, with 17 bases spanning the gap. Germline lookup yields CDR1 MRHNA and CDR2 SNTAGT. This CDR3 spans 16 amino acids. In DNA, the CDR3 is TGTGCCAGCAGTGACACCGCACAGCCCTTTTTCTATGGCTACACCTTC. This codes for CASSDTAQPFFYGYTF.

The chain has TRBV6-1 and TRBJ2-7; TRBD2 agrees at 11 bases. Germline V gives CDR1 MNHNS, CDR2 SASEGT. This CDR3 comprises 15 residues. J was trimmed by 4 bases and V by 2 bases; bases with no gene match: 4. The CDR3 is CASSELASGRYEQYF. The DNA of the CDR3 is TGTGCCAGCAGTGAACTGGCTAGCGGGAGGTACGAGCAGTACTTC.

The chain uses TRBV7-6 and TRBJ2-5, with TRBD2 as a possible D gene (6 bases). Deletions cut 0 bases from V and 4 bases from J, with 9 bases between. The CDR3 runs to 14 residues. The germline CDR1 and CDR2 sequences are SGHVS and FNYEAQ. In DNA form, the CDR3 reads TGTGCCAGCAGCTTAGCGGGGGGATCAGAGACCCAGTACTTC. Translated: CASSLAGGSETQYF.

This clone was counted a few times. The chain links TRBV15 to TRBJ1-4; D not certain. From germline, CDR1 is LNHNV and CDR2 YYDKDF (reference sequence). This CDR3 contains 14 residues. V lost 1 base to trimming and J lost 5 bases, with 8 bases between them. CDR3 sequence reads: CATSRGVYNEKLFF. CDR3 DNA: TGTGCCACCAGCAGAGGTGTCTACAATGAAAAACTGTTTTTT.

The chain is built from TRBV7-3 and TRBJ1-3; D is unresolved. There are 16 residues in the CDR3. The V end lost 5 bases, the J end lost 2 bases, and 16 bases lay between the germline ends. In germline, CDR1 is SGHTA, CDR2 FQGTGA. DNA for the CDR3: TGTGCCAGCAGCCCCTACGCAGGTTTGGCTGGAAACACCATATATTTT. Its protein is CASSPYAGLAGNTIYF.

This sequence joins TRBV23-1 and TRBJ1-1; the D gene is possibly TRBD1 (5 bases). TRBV23-1 is given ORF status, its function remaining uncertain. The CDR3 has 14 amino acids. The V gene lost 3 bases and the J gene lost 2 bases, with 10 bases spanning the gap. The CDR3 spells CASSQRQNNTEAFF. The CDR3 nucleotides are TGCGCCAGCAGTCAGCGACAGAATAACACTGAAGCTTTCTTT.

The chain recombines TRBV28 with TRBJ1-5; maybe TRBD1 (5 bases). In germline, CDR1 is MDHEN, CDR2 SYDVKM. Trimming took 1 base from V and 0 from J, leaving 34 bases between them. The CDR3 runs to 24 residues. CDR3 nucleotide sequence: TGTGCCAGCAGTTTATATCCCCCAGGGTTGAGCAGGGAATTAGGCCCTAATAGCAATCAGCCCCAGCATTTT. This translates into CASSLYPPGLSRELGPNSNQPQHF.

There are a few counts of this clone. The V call is TRBV9, the J call TRBJ2-7; 10 bases match TRBD1. CDR1 is SGDLS, CDR2 YYNGEE, per germline. The V gene end was trimmed by 0 bases and the J gene end by 6 bases; junction bases not matched to a gene: 0. CDR3 length: 13 residues. The CDR3 nucleotides are TGTGCCAGCAGCGTAGGGACAGGGGGCGAGCAGTACTTC. It translates to CASSVGTGGEQYF.

This clone was picked up one time. A junction boundary mismatches the germline segment, possibly from a read error. The chain recombines TRBV6-5 with TRBJ1-1; D ambiguous. Germline CDR1 and CDR2: MNHEY and SVGAGI. The CDR3 sequence is 13 residues long. CDR3 protein: CAISVRGNTEAFF. DNA of the CDR3: TGTGCCATCAGTGTCCGGGGTAACACTGAAGCTTTCTTT.

This clone was observed once. The chain employs TRBV19 and TRBJ2-2; 13 bases line up with TRBD2. The J segment lost 0 bases and the V segment lost 5 bases, leaving 6 bases of the junction unmatched. The length of the CDR3 is 18 residues. Germline loops: CDR1 LNHDA, CDR2 SQIVND (reference sequence). The DNA for the CDR3 is TGTGCCAGTAGTGGCGGGACTAGCGGGACTCCGAACACCGGGGAGCTGTTTTTT. Its translation is CASSGGTSGTPNTGELFF. Full variable domain (rest looked up from reference TRBV19 and TRBJ2-2): DGGITQSPKYLFRKEGQNVTLSCEQNLNHDAMYWYRQDPGQGLRLIYYSQIVNDFQKGDIAEGYSVSREKKESFPLTVTSAQKNPTAFYLCASSGGTSGTPNTGELFFGEGSRLTVL.

The chain recombines TRBV2 with TRBJ1-5, with a tentative D call TRBD1 (5 bases). V was trimmed by 6 bases and J by 6 bases, leaving 15 bases between them. CDR3 length: 14 amino acids. Per germline, CDR1 SNHLY and CDR2 FYNNEI. CDR3 protein: CASRFREEGQPQHF. In DNA, the CDR3 is TGTGCCAGCAGGTTCAGGGAGGAGGGTCAGCCCCAGCATTTT.

The chain links TRBV27 to TRBJ2-7, with D possibly being TRBD1 (5 bases). The CDR3 is 13 residues long. Germline assignment: CDR1 MNHEY and CDR2 SMNVEV (reference sequence). The V gene lost 1 base and the J gene lost 5 bases, with 9 bases spanning the gap. CDR3 in DNA: TGTGCCAGCAGTTTATTGTCAGGGAACGAGCAGTACTTC. Amino acids: CASSLLSGNEQYF.

This clone appeared a single time. This chain links TRBV19 with TRBJ2-1; D unclear. V was trimmed by 7 bases and J by 7 bases, leaving 17 bases between them. CDR1 and CDR2 from the germline V gene are LNHDA and SQIVND (reference sequence). The CDR3 is 14 amino acids. CDR3 sequence reads: CASKGSDYLNEQFF. The CDR3, as DNA: TGTGCCAGTAAAGGCAGCGATTATCTTAATGAGCAGTTCTTC.